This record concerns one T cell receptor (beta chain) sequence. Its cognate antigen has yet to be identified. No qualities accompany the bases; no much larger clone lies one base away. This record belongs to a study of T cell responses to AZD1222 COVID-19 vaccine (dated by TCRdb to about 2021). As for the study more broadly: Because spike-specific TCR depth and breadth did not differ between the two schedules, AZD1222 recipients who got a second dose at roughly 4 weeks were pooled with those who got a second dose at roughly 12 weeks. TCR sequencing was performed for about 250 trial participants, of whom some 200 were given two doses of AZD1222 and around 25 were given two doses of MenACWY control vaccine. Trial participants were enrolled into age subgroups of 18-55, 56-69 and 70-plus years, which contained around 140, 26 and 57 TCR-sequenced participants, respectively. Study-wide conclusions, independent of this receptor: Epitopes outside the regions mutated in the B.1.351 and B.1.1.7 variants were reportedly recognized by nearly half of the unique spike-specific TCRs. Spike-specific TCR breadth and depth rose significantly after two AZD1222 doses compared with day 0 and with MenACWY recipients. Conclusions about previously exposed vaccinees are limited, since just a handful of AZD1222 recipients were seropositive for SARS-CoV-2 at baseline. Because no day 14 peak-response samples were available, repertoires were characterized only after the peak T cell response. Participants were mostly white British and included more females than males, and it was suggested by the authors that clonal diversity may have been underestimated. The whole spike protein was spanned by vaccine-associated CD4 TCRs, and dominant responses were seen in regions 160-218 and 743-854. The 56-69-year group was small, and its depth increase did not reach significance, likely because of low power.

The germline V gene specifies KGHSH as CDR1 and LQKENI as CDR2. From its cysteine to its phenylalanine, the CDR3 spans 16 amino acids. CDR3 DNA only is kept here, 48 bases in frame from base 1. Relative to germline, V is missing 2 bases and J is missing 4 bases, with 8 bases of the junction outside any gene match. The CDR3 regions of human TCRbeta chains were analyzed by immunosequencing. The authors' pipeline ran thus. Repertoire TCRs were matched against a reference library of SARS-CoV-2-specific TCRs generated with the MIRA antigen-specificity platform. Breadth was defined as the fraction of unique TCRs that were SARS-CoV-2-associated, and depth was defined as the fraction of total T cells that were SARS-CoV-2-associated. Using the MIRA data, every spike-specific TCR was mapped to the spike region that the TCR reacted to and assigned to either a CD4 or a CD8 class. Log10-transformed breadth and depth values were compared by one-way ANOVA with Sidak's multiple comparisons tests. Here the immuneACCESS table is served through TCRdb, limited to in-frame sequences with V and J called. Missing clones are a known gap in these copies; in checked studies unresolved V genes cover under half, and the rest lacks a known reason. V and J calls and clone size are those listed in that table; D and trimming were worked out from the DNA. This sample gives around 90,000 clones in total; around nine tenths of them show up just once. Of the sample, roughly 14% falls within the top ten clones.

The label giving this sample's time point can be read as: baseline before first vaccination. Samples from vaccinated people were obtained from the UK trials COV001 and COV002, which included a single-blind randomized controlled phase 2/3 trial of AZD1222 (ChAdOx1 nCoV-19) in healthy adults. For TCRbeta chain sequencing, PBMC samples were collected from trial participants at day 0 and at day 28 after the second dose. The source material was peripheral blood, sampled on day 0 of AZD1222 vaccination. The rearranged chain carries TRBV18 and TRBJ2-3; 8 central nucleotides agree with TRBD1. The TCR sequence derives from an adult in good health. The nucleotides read TGTGCCAGCTCACCATTTAACAGGGGGAAATCAGATACGCAGTATTTT. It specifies CASSPFNRGKSDTQYF.